A selection of T cell receptor beta chains follows, all from one sample in a study of blood T cell repertoires in COVID-19. Here immunoSEQ multiplex PCR was the method, and the copy in TCRdb shows in-frame clones only, minus some. The table shows almost 500,000 clones, with 75% to 90% occurring only once. Sequences were obtained from PBMCs or T cells enriched from blood (not recorded which). The receptors were gathered from a woman between 55 and 75 years old who had recovered from COVID-19. The CDR3 runs from the conserved cysteine through the conserved F or W. A D gene is named only where the DNA matches it firmly. Only part of the rows carry a size: once, few, many, or a class if the clone is expanded.

once	.	TRBV18	TRBJ1-3	CASSPDISGNTIYF	TGTGCCAGCTCACCGGACATCTCTGGAAACACCATATATTTT
.	.	TRBV6-4	TRBJ2-3	CASSLQGTDTQYF	TGTGCCAGCAGTCTCCAGGGGACAGATACGCAGTATTTT
few	TRBD1	TRBV6-1	TRBJ1-6	CASSAYPGTGNSPLHF	TGTGCCAGCAGTGCTTATCCCGGGACAGGGAATTCACCCCTCCACTTT
.	.	TRBV11-2	TRBJ1-6	CASSFDDSNSPLHF	TGTGCCAGCAGCTTCGATGACTCTAATTCACCCCTCCACTTT
.	.	TRBV18	TRBJ1-2	CASSPRTDYGYTF	TGTGCCAGCTCACCACGGACAGACTATGGCTACACCTTC
.	.	TRBV20-1	TRBJ1-1	CSARSAEAFF	TGCAGTGCCCGGAGCGCTGAAGCTTTCTTT
.	.	TRBV5-6	TRBJ2-2	CASSLVQGFGELFF	TGTGCCAGCAGCTTGGTGCAGGGTTTCGGGGAGCTGTTTTTT
.	.	TRBV7-2	TRBJ1-4	CASSLAGGNEKLFF	TGTGCCAGCAGCTTAGCGGGGGGTAATGAAAAACTGTTTTTT
.	TRBD1	TRBV18	TRBJ2-7	CASSADRGSYEQYF	TGTGCCAGCTCAGCGGACAGGGGGTCCTACGAGCAGTACTTC
.	.	TRBV6-2/TRBV6-3	TRBJ1-5	CASSYSPTSQPQHF	TGTGCCAGCAGTTACTCGCCCACCAGTCAGCCCCAGCATTTT
.	.	TRBV7-6	TRBJ1-2	CASSPRGPNYGYTF	TGTGCCAGCAGCCCCCGGGGTCCTAACTATGGCTACACCTTC
.	.	TRBV5-6	TRBJ1-1	CASSISSGNADTEAFF	TGTGCCAGCAGCATAAGTTCAGGGAACGCGGACACTGAAGCTTTCTTT
.	TRBD2	TRBV2	TRBJ2-1	CASSESLAGAQFF	TGTGCCAGCAGTGAATCCCTAGCGGGGGCGCAGTTCTTC